Sequencing of this TCR beta chain was carried out in a study of molecular identifiers for immune sequencing clone quantification (dated by TCRdb to the late 2010s). The study in broad terms: In a replicate experiment, RNA from roughly 21,000 or 96,000 naive CD8 T cells was split into five aliquots, four of which were sequenced. This methods study benchmarked molecular-identifier clustering-based TCR repertoire sequencing (MIDCIRS) and TCR RNA copy counting, using CD8 T cells to do so. What the authors observed across the whole study: Without barcode sub-clustering, chimeric consensus sequences inflated TCR diversity; chimeras reached as high as 47%. In CMV-specific effector cells, over 99% of molecules were held by clones above 20 RNA copies, whereas under 1% of molecules were held by such clones in naive cells. Spiked-in Jurkat TCR RNA equivalent to a single cell was reported to be detectable even among approximately 900,000 naive CD8 T cells. Modeling estimated 2.5 to 3 recovered TCR RNA copies per cell, compared with about 10 by digital PCR, which implies around 33% capture efficiency. Highly expanded clone sizes could be underestimated if identical TCR molecules share a barcode. Naive libraries contained spiked-in Jurkat TCR RNA (approximately ten copies' worth), which is not part of the donor repertoire.

Libraries were built with PCR. The reads were generated on a NextSeq 500. Bulk TCR libraries were made following a previously described method, with the TCR primers given in Table S5. Purification of total RNA was performed with the Qiagen AllPrep DNA/RNA kit. Before analysis, reads from multiple sequencing runs of one library were combined. Regarding the original processing steps: Only reads with exact TCR constant sequence were kept, trimmed to 150 nt, and grouped by their 12-nt molecular barcodes. Reads within each barcode group were sub-clustered using a 15% Levenshtein threshold, and quality-weighted consensus sequences were constructed for each RNA molecule. Non-functional sequences were removed, as were lower-count sequences one edit away from another. On the basis of fitting two negative binomial distributions, barcode sub-clusters with fewer than 20% of the maximum read count were discarded. Starting from the raw public reads, TCRdb applied fastp trimming at Q25, assembled clones with MiXCR and retained in-frame beta chains. A single entry per CDR3 protein holds the most common genes and DNA from its merged rows. Here the V and J calls rest on TCRdb's processing, not on the authors' analysis. This sample comprises some 680,000 distinct CDR3 sequences, 25% of them detected only once. The biggest ten clones account for 0.7% to 0.95% of the sample.

The sample holds many counts of this clonotype. The specificity of this receptor is unknown. No base quality values were provided; no much bigger clone lies one nucleotide off. Libraries of naive CD8 T cells were built from approximately 20,000 to 980,000 sorted cells, with 10%, 30% or 50% of the purified RNA used. On a BD FACSAria II, naive CD8 T cells were FACS-sorted as CD8+CD4-CCR7+CD45RA+ and collected into RLT Plus buffer. Detection sensitivity was tested by spiking Jurkat RNA equal to over 8 TCR copies' worth into samples containing about 19,000-1,000,000 naive CD8 T cells. Enrichment of CD8 T cells was performed with RosetteSep CD8+ T Cell Enrichment Cocktail and Ficoll-Paque, after which ACK red cell lysis was carried out. The cysteine opens and the phenylalanine closes a CDR3 of 13 amino acids. This entry keeps only the CDR3 DNA: 39 bases, framed from base 1. V is reduced by 3 bases and J by 3 bases, leaving a spacing of 10 bases between them. Taken from the germline V gene, the CDR1 and CDR2 loops are SGDLS and YYNGEE.

The sequence is built from TRBV9 and TRBJ2-7, with the D call perhaps TRBD1 or TRBD2, as 5 bases match in each case. Sequenced input: naive CD8+ T cells from blood, with Jurkat cell RNA spiked in. According to the study, the label for this sample's cell subset or site signals: FACS-sorted CD8+CD4-CCR7+CD45RA+ naive T cells. The TCR originated in a human donor in good health. Some libraries in this study had Jurkat cell RNA spiked in. The DNA sequence is given as TGTGCCAGCAGCGGGGACGGGGTCTACGAGCAGTACTTC. It codes for CASSGDGVYEQYF.